The sequence of this TCR beta chain was determined in a study of T-cell memory formation after mild COVID-19. Study as a whole: The study found TCR clusters largely donor specific. General study findings and limits: Day 15 to 85 contracting clones showed balanced CD4/CD8; day 15 to 37 expanders favored CD4+. Pre-infection memory contained some responding clones, which suggested that cross-reactive memory had joined.

The CDR3 extends over 14 amino acids. The V gene lost 11 bases and the J gene lost 2 bases, with 17 bases spanning the gap. Sample barcodes and UMIs were carried by the TCR alpha and TCR beta cDNA libraries that 5'RACE generated with constant-segment primers. TCRdb redid the calling of the 5' RACE reads with MiXCR, one entry per CDR3 protein. The sample lists a few hundred thousand distinct CDR3 sequences; about 15% were seen once. This clonotype has more than one count but fewer than ten. What it recognizes is unknown. The receptor comes from a man younger than 35 who had mild COVID-19 (a few samples of this study predate the infection). Cell type and time point are not known. This chain links TRBV12-3 or TRBV12-4 with TRBJ2-3; D is perhaps TRBD2 (7 bases). Sample: PBMCs or a T cell subset sorted from them (not recorded which). CDR3 nucleotide sequence: TGTGCCGTTAGGGGGACTATACTCACAGATACGCAGTATTTT. Protein product: CAVRGTILTDTQYF.